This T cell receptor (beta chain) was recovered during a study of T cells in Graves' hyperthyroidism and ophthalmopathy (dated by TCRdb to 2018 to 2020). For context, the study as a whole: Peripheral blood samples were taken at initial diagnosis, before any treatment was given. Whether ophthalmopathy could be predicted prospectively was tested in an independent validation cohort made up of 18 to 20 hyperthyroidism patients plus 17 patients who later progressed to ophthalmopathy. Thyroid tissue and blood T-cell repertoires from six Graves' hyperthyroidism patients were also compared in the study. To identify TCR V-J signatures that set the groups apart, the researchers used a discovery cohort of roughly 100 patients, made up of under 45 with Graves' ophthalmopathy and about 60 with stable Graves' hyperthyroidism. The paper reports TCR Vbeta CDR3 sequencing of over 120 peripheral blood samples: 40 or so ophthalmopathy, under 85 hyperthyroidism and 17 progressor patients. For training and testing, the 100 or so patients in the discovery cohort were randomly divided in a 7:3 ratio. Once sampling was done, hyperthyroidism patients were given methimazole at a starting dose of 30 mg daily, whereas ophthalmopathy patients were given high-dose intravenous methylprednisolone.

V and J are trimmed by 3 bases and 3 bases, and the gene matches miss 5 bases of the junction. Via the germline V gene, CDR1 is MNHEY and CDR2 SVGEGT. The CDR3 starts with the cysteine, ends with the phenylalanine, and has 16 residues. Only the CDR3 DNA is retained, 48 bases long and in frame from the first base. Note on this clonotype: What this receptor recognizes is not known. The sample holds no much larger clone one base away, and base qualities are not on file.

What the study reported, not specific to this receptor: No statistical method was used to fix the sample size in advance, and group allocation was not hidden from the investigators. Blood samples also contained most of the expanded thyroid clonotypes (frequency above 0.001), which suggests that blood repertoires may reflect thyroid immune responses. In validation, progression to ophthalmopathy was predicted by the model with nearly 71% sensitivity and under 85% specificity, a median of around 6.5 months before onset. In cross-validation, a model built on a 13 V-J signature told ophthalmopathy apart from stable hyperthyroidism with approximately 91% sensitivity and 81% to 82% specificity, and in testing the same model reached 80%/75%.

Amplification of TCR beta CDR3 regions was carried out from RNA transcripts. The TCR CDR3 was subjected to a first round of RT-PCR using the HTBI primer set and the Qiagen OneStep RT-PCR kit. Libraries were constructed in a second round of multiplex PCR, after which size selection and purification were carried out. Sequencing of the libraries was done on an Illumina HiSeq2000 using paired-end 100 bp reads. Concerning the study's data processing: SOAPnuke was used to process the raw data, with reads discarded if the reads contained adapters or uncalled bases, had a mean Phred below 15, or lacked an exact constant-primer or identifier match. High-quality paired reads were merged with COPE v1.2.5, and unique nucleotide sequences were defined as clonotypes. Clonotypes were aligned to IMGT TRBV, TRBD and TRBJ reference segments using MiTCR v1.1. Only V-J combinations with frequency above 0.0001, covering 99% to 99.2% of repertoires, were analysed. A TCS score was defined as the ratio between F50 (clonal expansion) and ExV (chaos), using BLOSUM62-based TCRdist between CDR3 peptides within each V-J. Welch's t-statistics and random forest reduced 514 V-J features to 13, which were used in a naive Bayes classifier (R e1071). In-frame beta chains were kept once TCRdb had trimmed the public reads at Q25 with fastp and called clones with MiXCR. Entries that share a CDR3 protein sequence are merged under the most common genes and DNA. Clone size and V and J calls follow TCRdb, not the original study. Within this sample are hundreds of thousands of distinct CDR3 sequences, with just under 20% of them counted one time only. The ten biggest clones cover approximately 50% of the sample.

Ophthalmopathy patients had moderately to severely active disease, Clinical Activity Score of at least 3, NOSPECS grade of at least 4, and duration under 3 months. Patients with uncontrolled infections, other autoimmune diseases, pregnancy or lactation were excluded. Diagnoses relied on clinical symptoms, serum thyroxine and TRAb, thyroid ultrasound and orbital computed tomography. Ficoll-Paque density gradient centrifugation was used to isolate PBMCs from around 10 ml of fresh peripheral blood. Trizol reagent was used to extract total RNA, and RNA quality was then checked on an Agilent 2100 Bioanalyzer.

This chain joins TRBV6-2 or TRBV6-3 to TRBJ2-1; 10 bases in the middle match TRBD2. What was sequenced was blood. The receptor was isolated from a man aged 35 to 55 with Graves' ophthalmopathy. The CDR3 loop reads CASSYDASGGYNEQFF. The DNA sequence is TGTGCCAGCAGTTATGATGCTAGCGGGGGCTACAATGAGCAGTTCTTC.